This TCR beta chain is from a study of blood T cell repertoires in COVID-19 (dated by TCRdb to about 2020). With respect to the entire study: Samples from collaborators originated in the United States, Italy and Spain and spanned both the acute and convalescent phases of COVID-19. The material from the prospective study consisted of cDNA or gDNA derived from T cells, B-cell-depleted T cells, or PBMCs. Subjects who had been exposed to COVID-19, were actively infected with it, or had recovered from it provided the deeply sampled blood TCRbeta repertoires that made up the dataset. The repertoires were released in a freely available public database intended as a resource for research on the immune response to SARS-CoV-2. Samples were obtained from the ongoing ImmuneRACE study (first 160 participants) and from some 1,200 subjects provided by 6 global collaborators. A de-identified subject ID, COVID-19 status, age in years and sex were almost always included in the sample metadata. Where available, HLA class I and class II types were obtained from metadata supplied by the sample provider rather than from assay-based typing.

Concerning this clone itself: It has no known antigen specificity. It has no much larger one-base neighbor in the sample; base qualities were not kept.

Participants in the prospective study were aged about 18 to 95 years, lived in 20 to 30 United States geographic areas, and enrolled through a virtual design. Cohort assignment in the prospective study relied on participant-reported clinical history from a screening survey and a study questionnaire. In the prospective study, mobile phlebotomists collected whole blood, serum and a nasopharyngeal or oropharyngeal swab from each participant. Participants in the prospective study had the option to provide additional blood draws and questionnaires over an approximately 2-month period. Before DNA extraction, prospective study blood samples were shipped either frozen or at room temperature. Reading from cysteine to phenylalanine, the CDR3 counts 14 amino acids. Only the CDR3 portion is preserved as DNA: 42 bases, with reading frame beginning at the first base. TCRbeta CDR3 regions were amplified from genomic DNA by means of the immunoSEQ Assay, a bias-controlled multiplex PCR. Under the source paper's analysis protocol: The number of nucleated cells in each sample was estimated from the amplification of reference gene primers within the assay. Sequence reads were collapsed and filtered to measure the absolute abundance of every unique TCRbeta CDR3 rearrangement. For each sample, productive Simpson clonality was calculated by taking the square root of Simpson's diversity index across productive rearrangements. TCRdb took over this immuneACCESS table, retaining in-frame rearrangements with V and J assigned. Such tables are incomplete; in checked studies, under half of the missing clones stem from an unresolved V gene, and the remainder is unexplained. The DNA was the basis for D and trimming; V, J and clone size are from that table. This sample holds 200,000 to 250,000 clones; 86% were observed only once. The ten largest clones capture around 4% of the sample.

General study outcomes and caveats: The quantity of clinical and demographic metadata differed by source and by participant and was supplied without curation.

This TCR came from a middle-aged woman with acute COVID-19. The sample was PBMCs or T cells enriched from blood (not recorded which). The chain uses TRBV21-1 and TRBJ1-1. TRBV21-1 counts as a pseudogene. The CDR3 has the sequence CASSKVRERDEAFF. The bases are TGTGCCAGCAGCAAAGTCCGGGAACGGGATGAAGCTTTCTTT.